Here is one TCR beta chain with its context. Construction of the TCRbeta library involved unique molecular identifiers. MiXCR, run by TCRdb on the PCR reads, gives a single entry per CDR3 protein. Of over 200,000 distinct CDR3 sequences detected, approximately 11% appear once; the ten largest clones hold approximately 30%. This entry comes from a study of T-cell reconstitution after alpha-beta-depleted transplantation in children. Trimming removed 2 bases from V and 8 bases from J; junction bases left unmatched: 3. The CDR3 runs 14 residues. The germline gives CDR1 LGHDT, CDR2 YNNKEL (reference sequence).

This clonotype was sampled from a child younger than two with acute myeloid leukemia, due to receive a stem cell transplant. The genes are TRBV3-1 and TRBJ2-1; TRBD2 matches at 10 bases. The sample was PBMCs, taken before TCRalphabeta/CD19-depleted stem cell transplant. The CDR3 sequence is CASSQSSGRHEQFF. CDR3 nucleotides: TGTGCCAGCAGCCAATCTAGCGGGAGACATGAGCAGTTCTTC.